The sequence of this TCR beta chain was determined in a study of blood T cell repertoires in COVID-19. Study at large: T cells, B-cell-depleted T cells, or PBMCs provided the cDNA or gDNA that served as material.

This clone has just a few counts. In the authors' methods: For nucleated cells, counts were estimated from reference gene primer amplification. Repertoires were generated with immunoSEQ multiplex PCR, while TCRdb's copy carries only in-frame clones and drops some. V, J and clone size derive from that table, while D and trimming were established from the DNA sequence. Of a few hundred thousand clones listed, around 88% were seen once; the top ten hold over 2%. The germline V gene encodes CDR1 LNHDA and CDR2 SQIVND (reference sequence). The CDR3 runs to 17 residues. The J segment lost 0 bases and the V segment lost 8 bases, leaving 15 bases of the junction unmatched.

The sequence was obtained from a woman between 35 and 50 years old with acute COVID-19. Sequencing input: PBMCs or T cells enriched from blood (not recorded which). The rearrangement joins TRBV19 to TRBJ1-2; 7 nucleotides agree with TRBD1. Here the CDR3 reads CASAPGWDSLSNYGYTF. CDR3 coding DNA: TGTGCCAGTGCGCCCGGTTGGGACAGCCTATCTAACTATGGCTACACCTTC.